The 31 T cell receptor beta chains in this list originate from one sample, sequenced in a study of blood T cell repertoires in COVID-19. The table came from immunoSEQ multiplex PCR; TCRdb's copy has only in-frame clones and leaves some out. The sample has about 280,000 clones, roughly 90% seen once; the top ten hold roughly 10%. Material for sequencing was peripheral blood. Receptor source: a woman aged 25 to 45 with COVID-19, enrolled during active disease.

The chain joins TRBV7-8 to TRBJ2-1; 7 nucleotides match TRBD2. V shed 1 base and J 0 bases; nucleotides not matched to a gene: 18. Germline V gene data show CDR1 as SGHVS and CDR2 as FQNEAQ. This CDR3 contains 21 residues. For the CDR3, the DNA is TGTGCCAGCAGCTTAGGGGCCCTCGTTGCGGGAGCCCCACCCTCCTACAATGAGCAGTTCTTC. It translates to CASSLGALVAGAPPSYNEQFF.

This chain uses TRBV7-9 with TRBJ2-7, with D perhaps TRBD2 (6 bases). CDR1 and CDR2 from the germline V gene are SEHNR and FQNEAQ (reference sequence). CDR3 size: 12 residues. V was cut by 6 bases and J by 2 bases, with 8 bases left in between. The CDR3 loop is CASRREAYEQYF. CDR3 DNA: TGTGCCAGCAGGAGGGAGGCCTACGAGCAGTACTTC.

The chain employs TRBV19 and TRBJ1-3; D might be TRBD1 (5 bases). This CDR3 is 15 amino acids long. The V gene lost 5 bases and the J gene lost 0 bases, with 11 bases spanning the gap. The germline gives CDR1 LNHDA, CDR2 SQIVND (reference sequence). The CDR3 protein is CASSSDRVSGNTIYF. In DNA, the CDR3 is TGTGCCAGTAGTTCAGACAGAGTCTCTGGAAACACCATATATTTT.

CDR3 bases: TGTGCCAGCAGCCCCGGGACAGGGATTGAGACCCAGTACTTC. Translated, it gives CASSPGTGIETQYF. V gene TRBV2 combines with J gene TRBJ2-5; TRBD1 matches at 9 bases. V trimming: 6 bases; J trimming: 5 bases; junction bases outside the gene matches: 7. Germline assignment: CDR1 SNHLY and CDR2 FYNNEI. This CDR3 is 14 amino acids long.

This clone was detected once. This chain connects TRBV2 to TRBJ2-7; 16 nucleotides align to TRBD2. The CDR3 runs to 14 residues. The V and J ends lost 6 bases and 7 bases, in that order; junction bases with no gene match: 3. Germline CDR1 and CDR2: SNHLY and FYNNEI. CDR3 DNA: TGTGCCAGCAGCGAGGGACTAGCGGGAGGGGAGCAGTACTTC. Protein product: CASSEGLAGGEQYF.

This clone was counted between two and nine times. The genes are TRBV14 and TRBJ2-7; TRBD2 matches at 7 bases. Germline V gene lookup returns CDR1 SGHDN and CDR2 FVKESK. The CDR3 is 16 residues long. V was pared by 0 bases and J by 0 bases, with 5 bases of the junction left unmatched. Here the CDR3 reads CASSQEGRGSSYEQYF. Written as DNA, the CDR3 is TGTGCCAGCAGCCAAGAGGGACGCGGGAGCTCCTACGAGCAGTACTTC.

This clone occurred a few times. The chain employs TRBV6-2 or TRBV6-3 and TRBJ1-1; D may be TRBD1 (6 bases). Trimming shortened V by 5 bases and J by 5 bases, and 12 bases separated the two germline ends. The germline V gene has CDR1 MNHEY and CDR2 SVGEGT. CDR3 length: 13 residues. In nucleotides, the CDR3 is TGTGCCAGCAGTACAGGGTTAAGGACTGAAGCTTTCTTT. Residues: CASSTGLRTEAFF.

The rearrangement links TRBV11-3 to TRBJ1-5; D is unresolved. Germline CDR1 is SGHNT and CDR2 is YENEEA. Trimming left V 5 bases short and J 1 base short, with 12 bases between. This CDR3 has 15 amino acids. The CDR3 bases are TGTGCCAGCAGCCCACGGAGGGTGAGCAATCAGCCCCAGCATTTT. Amino acid sequence: CASSPRRVSNQPQHF.

The DNA for the CDR3 is TGCGCCAGCAGCCAAGATCGGTGGCTAGCGGGGAACAATGAGCAGTTCTTC. Translated: CASSQDRWLAGNNEQFF. The chain combines TRBV4-1 with TRBJ2-1; 9 bases align to TRBD2. Germline V lookup: CDR1 MGHRA, CDR2 YSYEKL. The CDR3 sequence is 17 residues long. After removal of 0 bases from V and 5 bases from J, the junction contained 8 bases not matched to a gene.

The rearrangement links TRBV19 to TRBJ2-7, with D possibly matching TRBD2 (5 bases). This CDR3 is built from 13 residues. Germline values: CDR1 LNHDA, CDR2 SQIVND (reference sequence). V dropped 1 base and J dropped 6 bases, with 10 bases sitting between them. CDR3 sequence reads: CASSIAGLVEQYF. DNA for the CDR3: TGTGCCAGTAGTATAGCGGGATTGGTCGAGCAGTACTTC.

This chain uses TRBV4-2 with TRBJ2-1; D is undetermined. This CDR3 region has 16 residues. V dropped 3 bases and J dropped 1 base, with 13 bases sitting between them. The germline CDR1 and CDR2 sequences are LGHNA and YNFKEQ. CDR3 in amino acids: CASSQGWATSYNEQFF. The DNA of the CDR3 is TGTGCCAGCAGCCAGGGCTGGGCTACTTCCTACAATGAGCAGTTCTTC.

This chain connects TRBV5-1 to TRBJ1-4; no reliable D call. Looked up from germline, CDR1 is SGHRS and CDR2 is YFSETQ. The germline V and J ends were trimmed by 2 bases and 8 bases, with 16 bases remaining between them. The CDR3 loop spans 15 amino acids. The CDR3 is CASSLEGGMGEKLFF. The CDR3 bases are TGCGCCAGCAGCTTAGAAGGCGGGATGGGCGAAAAACTGTTTTTT.

The V call is TRBV6-6, the J call TRBJ2-2; the match to TRBD1 covers 9 bases. The CDR3 totals 14 residues. CDR1 is MNHNY and CDR2 is SVGAGI in the germline V gene (reference sequence). J gave up 4 bases and V 6 bases, and 3 bases lay outside the gene matches. For the CDR3, the DNA is TGTGCCAGCAGGTGGACAGGGGTCACCGGGGAGCTGTTTTTT. Protein product: CASRWTGVTGELFF.

This clone was observed a single time. This sample also contains other DNA sequences that code for the same CDR3. The genes are TRBV7-2 and TRBJ2-2, with TRBD1 matching over 7 bases. This CDR3 spans 14 amino acids. Germline CDR1 SGHTA, CDR2 FQGNSA. Trimming at V came to 4 bases and at J to 6 bases, leaving 5 bases not matched to a gene. CDR3 DNA: TGTGCCAGCAGCTCAACGACAGGGTCCGGGGAGCTGTTTTTT. This codes for CASSSTTGSGELFF.

This chain uses TRBV5-1 with TRBJ1-1; no reliable D call. Trimming stripped 7 bases from V and 0 bases from J, with 13 bases between. Germline values: CDR1 SGHRS, CDR2 YFSETQ. There are 14 residues in the CDR3. The CDR3 region is CASGTGGMNTEAFF. In nucleotides, the CDR3 is TGCGCCAGCGGCACTGGCGGCATGAACACTGAAGCTTTCTTT.

The chain has TRBV9 and TRBJ1-3, with a weak D call TRBD1 (6 bases). Trimming shortened V by 3 bases and J by 0 bases, and 13 bases separated the two germline ends. This CDR3 region has 16 residues. CDR1 is SGDLS, CDR2 YYNGEE, per germline. The CDR3 DNA reads TGTGCCAGCAGCGCCGACAGGCCAAGCTCTGGAAACACCATATATTTT. The encoded protein is CASSADRPSSGNTIYF. Filled out from reference TRBV9 and TRBJ1-3, the complete variable domain reads DSGVTQTPKHLITATGQRVTLRCSPRSGDLSVYWYQQSLDQGLQFLIQYYNGEERAKGNILERFSAQQFPDLHSELNLSSLELGDSALYFCASSADRPSSGNTIYFGEGSWLTVV.

This CDR3 is CASSYSWQRSYEQYF. CDR3 bases: TGTGCCAGCAGTTACTCGTGGCAGCGTTCCTACGAGCAGTACTTC. The rearrangement uses TRBV6-2 or TRBV6-3 and TRBJ2-7, with D hard to call. Deletions cut 0 bases from V and 1 base from J, with 10 bases between. Germline CDR1 is MNHEY and CDR2 is SVGEGT. This CDR3 contains 15 residues.

V and J are TRBV30 and TRBJ2-4; D might be TRBD1 (5 bases). The CDR3 is 12 residues long. The V end was cut by 0 bases, the J end by 9 bases, with 9 bases between. From germline, CDR1 is GTSNPN and CDR2 SVGIG (reference sequence). CDR3 loop: CAWSVQGIIQYF. DNA for the CDR3: TGTGCCTGGAGTGTCCAGGGCATCATTCAGTACTTC.

Written as DNA, the CDR3 is TGCAGTGCTAGTCACGGAGGTGGAGGACTCCACACTGAAGCTTTCTTT. It is translated as CSASHGGGGLHTEAFF. V gene TRBV20-1 combines with J gene TRBJ1-1, with D uncertain. This CDR3 comprises 16 residues. Germline-derived CDR1 and CDR2 are DFQATT and SNEGSKA (reference sequence). The V end was cut by 3 bases, the J end by 3 bases, with 20 bases between.

The chain recombines TRBV9 with TRBJ2-1, with 7 bases lining up with TRBD2. With 0 bases clipped from V and 2 bases from J, the junction kept 5 bases outside the gene matches. The CDR3 runs to 16 residues. Germline CDR1 is SGDLS and CDR2 is YYNGEE. The CDR3 coding sequence is TGTGCCAGCAGCGTAGGATTTAGCGGGCCCTACAATGAGCAGTTCTTC. Encoded protein: CASSVGFSGPYNEQFF.

The chain recombines TRBV4-1 with TRBJ1-1; D not certain. The CDR3 runs 12 residues. Trimming cost V 5 bases and J 0 bases, with 4 bases left between them. Germline CDR1 is MGHRA and CDR2 is YSYEKL. This CDR3 reads CASSTLNTEAFF. CDR3 bases: TGCGCCAGCAGCACTTTGAACACTGAAGCTTTCTTT.

The chain couples TRBV3-1 (or the pseudogene TRBV3-2) to TRBJ2-6; maybe TRBD1 (6 bases). V was trimmed by 0 bases and J by 4 bases, leaving 10 bases between them. This CDR3 contains 16 residues. Germline lookup yields CDR1 LGHDT and CDR2 YNNKEL (reference sequence). In nucleotides, the CDR3 is TGTGCCAGCAGCCAAGAATCCGGGACAGGGGCCAACGTCCTGACTTTC. As protein: CASSQESGTGANVLTF.

This chain links TRBV24-1 with TRBJ2-3, with 10 bases aligning to TRBD2. The germline V gene encodes CDR1 KGHDR and CDR2 SFDVKD. V lost 4 bases to trimming and J lost 5 bases; unmatched junction nucleotides: 8. The CDR3 spans 16 residues. CDR3 protein: CATSERQAGGVDTQYF. CDR3 sequence (DNA): TGTGCCACCAGTGAACGCCAAGCGGGAGGGGTAGATACGCAGTATTTT.

This chain uses TRBV6-5 with TRBJ1-1, with TRBD1 matching 7 bases. The CDR3 spans 15 residues. V lost 0 bases, J lost 2 bases, and 3 bases stayed unmatched. The germline V gene has CDR1 MNHEY and CDR2 SVGAGI. The CDR3 loop is CASSYSGQDNTEAFF. CDR3 bases: TGTGCCAGCAGTTACTCCGGACAGGACAACACTGAAGCTTTCTTT.

This chain connects TRBV13 to TRBJ2-7; weak D call: TRBD2 (5 bases). CDR3 length equals 13 residues. Trimming removed 5 bases from V and 4 bases from J, with 12 bases in between. Germline values: CDR1 PRHDT, CDR2 FYEKMQ (reference sequence). The CDR3 nucleotides are TGTGCCAGCAGCCCCGAGGGTAGGTACGAGCAGTACTTC. Residues: CASSPEGRYEQYF.

The rearrangement joins TRBV6-5 to TRBJ2-7, with D unresolved. CDR1 MNHEY and CDR2 SVGAGI come from the germline V gene. The CDR3 extends over 13 amino acids. The V end was cut by 8 bases, the J end by 0 bases, with 11 bases between. The DNA for the CDR3 is TGTGCCAGCTCAAAACAGAGCTCCTACGAGCAGTACTTC. This encodes CASSKQSSYEQYF.

V gene TRBV18 combines with J gene TRBJ1-1, with a tentative D call TRBD1 (6 bases). Per the germline V gene, CDR1 is KGHSH and CDR2 is LQKENI. This CDR3 region has 15 residues. The V end was cut by 5 bases, the J end by 3 bases, with 16 bases between. In nucleotides, the CDR3 is TGTGCCAGCTCAACCAGGACAGCCGGGGACACTGAAGCTTTCTTT. Amino acid sequence: CASSTRTAGDTEAFF.

This clone was detected only once. V is TRBV2 and J is TRBJ2-4, with D perhaps matching TRBD1 (6 bases). The germline gives CDR1 SNHLY, CDR2 FYNNEI. The CDR3 is 15 residues long. V lost 7 bases and J lost 6, with 19 bases in between. The CDR3 here is CASNADRTPGNIQYF. The DNA for the CDR3 is TGTGCCAGCAATGCGGACAGAACCCCCGGAAACATTCAGTACTTC.

This chain uses TRBV6-2 or TRBV6-3 with TRBJ2-7; 10 positions match TRBD1. Germline V gene lookup returns CDR1 MNHEY and CDR2 SVGEGT. V was clipped by 5 bases and J by 6 bases; unmatched bases: 10. This CDR3 comprises 15 residues. The CDR3 DNA sequence: TGTGCCAGCAGTGACAGGGGGCAGTTCATTGGCGAGCAGTACTTC. Translated, it gives CASSDRGQFIGEQYF.

This chain uses TRBV6-2 or TRBV6-3 with TRBJ1-4, with TRBD1 identical over 7 bases. CDR1 and CDR2 from the germline V gene are MNHEY and SVGEGT. The CDR3 length is 15 residues. The V and J ends lost 6 bases and 5 bases, in that order; junction bases with no gene match: 9. CDR3 bases: TGTGCCAGCAGCCCGGGACAGAGTGCAAATGAAAAACTGTTTTTT. Protein: CASSPGQSANEKLFF.

CDR3 sequence (DNA): TGTGCCAGTAGTATAGGTCAAGCAGAAGCTTTCTTT. It specifies CASSIGQAEAFF. The chain employs TRBV19 and TRBJ1-1; no definite D call. The V and J ends lost 1 base and 8 bases respectively, with 8 bases between them. This CDR3 is 12 amino acids long. Looked up from germline, CDR1 is LNHDA and CDR2 is SQIVND (reference sequence). Based on the CDR3 plus reference TRBV19 and TRBJ1-1, the full variable domain is DGGITQSPKYLFRKEGQNVTLSCEQNLNHDAMYWYRQDPGQGLRLIYYSQIVNDFQKGDIAEGYSVSREKKESFPLTVTSAQKNPTAFYLCASSIGQAEAFFGQGTRLTVV.